This T cell receptor beta chain was recorded in a study of persistence of HIV-infected CD4 T cells. The immunoSEQ assay was version 4, run in survey mode. Template was genomic DNA at 10 ng/uL, with up to about 1 ug used per sample. TCRdb's table, derived via immunoSEQ multiplex PCR, lists solely in-frame clones and lacks some. The sample holds over 60,000 clones; 65% to 80% are singletons and the top ten take more than 1.5%. An overlapping HIV-1 Gag peptide pool stimulated these cells at 0.75 to 1 ug/peptide/mL. CD40L-negative CD69-negative CD45RO-high memory CD4+ T cells were sorted as populations depleted of antigen-responding cells. An approximately 17-hour stimulation of CD8-depleted PBMCs used anti-CD28/CD49d costimulation, CD40-blocking antibody and enfuvirtide. J was trimmed by 5 bases and V by 0 bases; bases with no gene match: 18. The germline V gene encodes CDR1 MGHRA and CDR2 YSYEKL. The CDR3 contains 21 residues.

With respect to this clone: Its specificity is unknown.

V gene TRBV4-1 combines with J gene TRBJ1-5; 11 bases agree with TRBD1. The sequenced sample was CD4+ T cells sorted from PBMCs after approximately 19-hour stimulation, obtained from a patient who received antiretroviral therapy. This clonotype originated in an adult man with HIV who was CMV-seropositive. CDR3 loop: CASSQDGGTGGGRGSDQPQHF. In DNA, the CDR3 is TGCGCCAGCAGCCAAGACGGGGGGACAGGGGGAGGTAGGGGCTCTGATCAGCCCCAGCATTTT.